Listed below are T cell receptor beta chains from one sample, sequenced in a study of neurological immune-mediated disorders. TCRdb fed the 5' RACE reads into MiXCR, producing one record per CDR3 protein. This repertoire shows some 46,000 distinct CDR3 sequences, 10% found once; its top ten account for roughly 5.3%. Source material: PBMCs. The receptors originated from a man in his 70s with HTLV-1-associated myelopathy (HAM/TSP). Each CDR3 is given with its conserved first and last residue. D genes are given only for firm matches. Not every row has a clone size; where given, it reads once, few, many or a size class.

CDR3aa: CASTRGNTGELFF; CDR3nt: TGTGCCAGCACCCGGGGGAACACCGGGGAGCTGTTTTTT; v_gene: TRBV7-2; abundance: many; j_gene: TRBJ2-2; d_gene: NA
CDR3aa: CATSTDLGAGYEQYF; CDR3nt: TGTGCCACCAGCACCGACTTGGGGGCCGGGTACGAGCAGTACTTC; v_gene: TRBV15; abundance: many; j_gene: TRBJ2-7; d_gene: NA
CDR3aa: CASRNGLAAAYEQYF; CDR3nt: TGTGCCAGCAGAAACGGATTAGCGGCTGCCTACGAGCAGTACTTC; v_gene: TRBV21-1; abundance: many; j_gene: TRBJ2-7; d_gene: NA
CDR3aa: CASSWDSGANVLTF; CDR3nt: TGCGCCAGCAGCTGGGACTCTGGGGCCAACGTCCTGACTTTC; v_gene: TRBV5-1; abundance: many; j_gene: TRBJ2-6; d_gene: NA
CDR3aa: CASSLERTSNEQFF; CDR3nt: TGTGCCAGCAGCTTAGAACGGACTAGCAATGAGCAGTTCTTC; v_gene: TRBV7-2; abundance: NA; j_gene: TRBJ2-1; d_gene: TRBD2
CDR3aa: CASSRNRDRASNEQFF; CDR3nt: TGTGCCAGCAGCCGGAACCGGGACCGGGCCTCCAATGAGCAGTTCTTC; v_gene: TRBV4-2; abundance: once; j_gene: TRBJ2-1; d_gene: NA
CDR3aa: CASSSSNSSAGAGANVLTF; CDR3nt: TGTGCCAGCAGCTCAAGCAACTCCTCGGCAGGGGCTGGGGCCAACGTCCTGACTTTC; v_gene: TRBV7-9; abundance: few; j_gene: TRBJ2-6; d_gene: NA
CDR3aa: CASSLMGGLEYGYTF; CDR3nt: TGTGCCAGCAGTTTAATGGGGGGCTTGGAGTATGGCTACACCTTC; v_gene: TRBV28; abundance: many; j_gene: TRBJ1-2; d_gene: NA
CDR3aa: CSAIGLAGGLWNNEQFF; CDR3nt: TGCAGTGCTATCGGACTAGCGGGAGGGCTCTGGAACAATGAGCAGTTCTTC; v_gene: TRBV20-1; abundance: many; j_gene: TRBJ2-1; d_gene: TRBD2
CDR3aa: CASMSGTASNYGYTF; CDR3nt: TGCGCCAGCATGTCGGGGACAGCTTCTAACTATGGCTACACCTTC; v_gene: TRBV5-1; abundance: many; j_gene: TRBJ1-2; d_gene: TRBD1
CDR3aa: CSASGRNEQFF; CDR3nt: TGCAGTGCTAGCGGGAGGAATGAGCAGTTCTTC; v_gene: TRBV20-1; abundance: once; j_gene: TRBJ2-1; d_gene: TRBD2
CDR3aa: CASMQTGTGNTIYF; CDR3nt: TGTGCCAGCATGCAAACCGGGACTGGAAACACCATATATTTT; v_gene: TRBV6-2/TRBV6-3; abundance: many; j_gene: TRBJ1-3; d_gene: NA
CDR3aa: CSRGGFDNSPLHF; CDR3nt: TGCAGCCGGGGAGGTTTCGATAATTCACCCCTCCACTTT; v_gene: TRBV29-1; abundance: many; j_gene: TRBJ1-6; d_gene: NA
CDR3aa: CASSEERASTDTQYF; CDR3nt: TGTGCCAGCAGTGAAGAGCGAGCTAGCACAGATACGCAGTATTTT; v_gene: TRBV6-5; abundance: many; j_gene: TRBJ2-3; d_gene: NA
CDR3aa: CASSVAPGTEYSTDTQYF; CDR3nt: TGTGCCAGCAGCGTAGCACCAGGGACAGAATACAGCACAGATACGCAGTATTTT; v_gene: TRBV9; abundance: many; j_gene: TRBJ2-3; d_gene: TRBD1
CDR3aa: CASSLSIGDYGYTF; CDR3nt: TGTGCCAGCAGCTTATCAATCGGGGACTATGGCTACACCTTC; v_gene: TRBV7-6; abundance: many; j_gene: TRBJ1-2; d_gene: NA
CDR3aa: CSAPTGVRDGELFF; CDR3nt: TGCAGTGCCCCGACAGGGGTGAGGGACGGGGAGCTGTTTTTT; v_gene: TRBV20-1; abundance: many; j_gene: TRBJ2-2; d_gene: TRBD1
CDR3aa: CSAPTLVSDEQYF; CDR3nt: TGCAGTGCGCCTACCCTAGTATCGGACGAGCAGTACTTC; v_gene: TRBV20-1; abundance: many; j_gene: TRBJ2-7; d_gene: NA
CDR3aa: CASSSTTSSTDTQYF; CDR3nt: TGTGCCAGCAGTTCGACGACGTCTAGCACAGATACGCAGTATTTT; v_gene: TRBV12-3/TRBV12-4; abundance: many; j_gene: TRBJ2-3; d_gene: NA
CDR3aa: CASSQPLAGVIGTGELFF; CDR3nt: TGCGCCAGCAGCCAGCCCCTAGCGGGAGTCATCGGCACCGGGGAGCTGTTTTTT; v_gene: TRBV4-1; abundance: many; j_gene: TRBJ2-2; d_gene: TRBD2
CDR3aa: CASSLREHNEQFF; CDR3nt: TGCGCCAGCAGCCTTAGGGAACACAATGAGCAGTTCTTC; v_gene: TRBV5-1; abundance: many; j_gene: TRBJ2-1; d_gene: NA
CDR3aa: CATSRDGGLAAYEQYF; CDR3nt: TGTGCCACCAGCAGAGACGGGGGACTAGCGGCCTACGAGCAGTACTTC; v_gene: TRBV15; abundance: many; j_gene: TRBJ2-7; d_gene: TRBD2
CDR3aa: CASSLRGGTDTQYF; CDR3nt: TGTGCCAGCAGCTTACGGGGCGGGACAGATACGCAGTATTTT; v_gene: TRBV7-8; abundance: medium-sized; j_gene: TRBJ2-3; d_gene: NA
CDR3aa: CSAPPPGTRGHNEQFF; CDR3nt: TGCAGTGCTCCACCTCCAGGGACTAGAGGGCACAATGAGCAGTTCTTC; v_gene: TRBV20-1; abundance: medium-sized; j_gene: TRBJ2-1; d_gene: TRBD2
CDR3aa: CASSYSKSPRLYEQYF; CDR3nt: TGTGCCAGCAGTTACTCGAAGAGCCCCAGACTCTACGAGCAGTACTTC; v_gene: TRBV6-5; abundance: many; j_gene: TRBJ2-7; d_gene: NA
CDR3aa: CSASHRQGVPGNTIYF; CDR3nt: TGCAGTGCTAGCCACCGACAGGGTGTTCCTGGAAACACCATATATTTT; v_gene: TRBV20-1; abundance: many; j_gene: TRBJ1-3; d_gene: TRBD1
CDR3aa: CASSTSGSSYEQYF; CDR3nt: TGCGCCAGCAGTACTAGCGGGAGTTCATACGAGCAGTACTTC; v_gene: TRBV5-1; abundance: many; j_gene: TRBJ2-7; d_gene: TRBD2
CDR3aa: CASGRYGYTF; CDR3nt: TGTGCCAGCGGACGTTATGGCTACACCTTC; v_gene: TRBV6-2/TRBV6-3; abundance: many; j_gene: TRBJ1-2; d_gene: NA
CDR3aa: CASSTWTGIEPQHF; CDR3nt: TGTGCCAGCAGTACATGGACGGGGATTGAGCCCCAGCATTTT; v_gene: TRBV6-2/TRBV6-3; abundance: many; j_gene: TRBJ1-5; d_gene: NA
CDR3aa: CASSRDRVNQPQHF; CDR3nt: TGTGCCAGCAGTAGGGACAGGGTCAATCAGCCCCAGCATTTT; v_gene: TRBV12-3/TRBV12-4; abundance: many; j_gene: TRBJ1-5; d_gene: TRBD1
CDR3aa: CASSPRLAGGLSNTDTQYF; CDR3nt: TGCGCCAGCAGCCCCAGACTAGCGGGAGGGCTTTCAAACACAGATACGCAGTATTTT; v_gene: TRBV4-1; abundance: NA; j_gene: TRBJ2-3; d_gene: TRBD2
CDR3aa: CASSYRDTYEQYF; CDR3nt: TGTGCCAGCAGCTACCGGGACACCTACGAGCAGTACTTC; v_gene: TRBV7-2; abundance: many; j_gene: TRBJ2-7; d_gene: NA
CDR3aa: CASSLGREDYGYTF; CDR3nt: TGTGCCAGCAGCTTAGGGAGGGAGGACTATGGCTACACCTTC; v_gene: TRBV7-2; abundance: many; j_gene: TRBJ1-2; d_gene: NA
CDR3aa: CASSRGFLDGYTF; CDR3nt: TGTGCCAGCAGCCGCGGGTTTCTCGATGGCTACACCTTC; v_gene: TRBV5-5; abundance: many; j_gene: TRBJ1-2; d_gene: NA
CDR3aa: CSAPLGGYTF; CDR3nt: TGCAGTGCTCCCCTCGGGGGCTACACCTTC; v_gene: TRBV20-1; abundance: many; j_gene: TRBJ1-2; d_gene: NA
CDR3aa: CASSMGQNAGELFF; CDR3nt: TGCGCCAGCAGCATGGGACAGAACGCCGGGGAGCTGTTTTTT; v_gene: TRBV5-1; abundance: many; j_gene: TRBJ2-2; d_gene: TRBD1